One sample yielded the 30 T cell receptor beta chains listed below, sequenced in a study of T cells in Graves' hyperthyroidism and ophthalmopathy. Regions amplified from RNA transcripts were the TCR beta CDR3 regions. Using the HTBI primer set, a first-round RT-PCR was run on the TCR CDR3. Each CDR3 protein is one row after TCRdb ran MiXCR on the multiplex PCR reads. Here the sample spans under 750,000 distinct CDR3 sequences, about 17% being singletons. Sequencing was done on a sample of blood. Receptors originate from a woman in her fifties or sixties with Graves' hyperthyroidism that later progressed to Graves' ophthalmopathy.

In its sample, this clonotype was seen a few times. This rearrangement joins TRBV6-1 to TRBJ1-1; a possible D gene is TRBD1 (6 bases). The CDR3 is made up of 15 amino acids. V was cut by 6 bases and J by 4 bases, with 18 bases left in between. Per germline, CDR1 MNHNS and CDR2 SASEGT. Here the CDR3 DNA reads TGTGCCAGCAGCCGTCCACAGGGTCGTGGCACTGAAGCTTTCTTT. It yields the protein CASSRPQGRGTEAFF.

V and J are TRBV5-4 and TRBJ2-5; D remains unclear. There are 14 residues in the CDR3. Looked up from germline, CDR1 is SGHNT and CDR2 is YYREEE (reference sequence). The V and J ends lost 0 bases and 4 bases respectively, with 10 bases between them. The CDR3 DNA sequence: TGTGCCAGCAGCTTGGCCCAGGCAGTAGAGACCCAGTACTTC. It codes for CASSLAQAVETQYF.

This clonotype was counted a few times. This rearrangement joins TRBV13 to TRBJ2-2; TRBD1 might be the D (6 bases). CDR3 length: 17 residues. V lost 5 bases, J lost 5 bases, and 21 bases lay in between. Germline-derived CDR1 and CDR2 are PRHDT and FYEKMQ (reference sequence). CDR3 DNA: TGTGCCAGCAGCCAGACGACAGGTTATATGGGGACCGGGGAGCTGTTTTTT. Amino acid sequence: CASSQTTGYMGTGELFF.

J is TRBJ2-1 and V is TRBV12-3 or TRBV12-4; weak D call: TRBD2 (6 bases). V shed 8 bases and J shed 6 bases, with 17 bases lying between them. This CDR3 is 14 amino acids long. Here the CDR3 reads CASGWDLGSNEQFF. In nucleotides, the CDR3 is TGTGCCAGCGGGTGGGACTTAGGTTCCAATGAGCAGTTCTTC.

V usage is TRBV5-1 and J usage is TRBJ2-7, with a tentative D call TRBD2 (7 bases). Trimming stripped 1 base from V and 9 bases from J, with 20 bases between. The CDR3 spans 15 residues. CDR1 SGHRS and CDR2 YFSETQ come from the germline V gene. The CDR3 DNA sequence: TGCGCCAGCAGCTTGTGGGGGGGCGAATCTTTAGGGCAGTACTTC. This codes for CASSLWGGESLGQYF.

V and J are TRBV4-1 and TRBJ2-3; 7 bases fit TRBD2. CDR3 length equals 16 residues. CDR1 and CDR2 from the germline V gene are MGHRA and YSYEKL. V lost 0 bases, J lost 2 bases, and 5 bases stayed unmatched. CDR3 nucleotide sequence: TGCGCCAGCAGCCAAGATGGGGGGGTATCCACAGATACGCAGTATTTT. This encodes CASSQDGGVSTDTQYF.

The chain's CDR3 is CASSVLLQSGDTQYF. CDR3 in DNA: TGTGCCAGCAGTGTATTATTGCAGTCAGGAGATACGCAGTATTTT. The rearrangement joins TRBV6-1 to TRBJ2-3; no clear D gene. Germline CDR1 is MNHNS and CDR2 is SASEGT. The CDR3 has 15 amino acids. V lost 4 bases and J 5 bases, leaving 16 bases between the germline ends.

This chain connects TRBV7-2 to TRBJ2-3, with 11 positions matching TRBD2. V trimming: 3 bases; J trimming: 3 bases; junction bases outside the gene matches: 11. The CDR3 sequence is 18 residues long. Germline CDR1 and CDR2: SGHTA and FQGNSA. CDR3 sequence (DNA): TGTGCCAGCAGCTTCCTAGCGGGGGGTCTTGGGAGAACAGATACGCAGTATTTT. It specifies CASSFLAGGLGRTDTQYF. Variable domain in full (rest from reference TRBV7-2 and TRBJ2-3): GAGVSQSPSNKVTEKGKDVELRCDPISGHTALYWYRQSLGQGLEFLIYFQGNSAPDKSGLPSDRFSAERTGGSVSTLTIQRTQQEDSAVYLCASSFLAGGLGRTDTQYFGPGTRLTVL.

This clonotype appeared many times. This chain joins TRBV5-1 and TRBJ2-3; D is ambiguous. Germline lookup yields CDR1 SGHRS and CDR2 YFSETQ. CDR3 length equals 15 residues. V lost 0 bases, J lost 4 bases, and 12 bases lay in between. CDR3 sequence: CASSLDSMAADTQYF. The CDR3 nucleotides read TGCGCCAGCAGCTTGGATAGCATGGCGGCAGATACGCAGTATTTT.

The table lists this clonotype with many counts. The chain couples TRBV20-1 to TRBJ2-7; 10 bases line up with TRBD2. CDR1 and CDR2 (germline): DFQATT, SNEGSKA (reference sequence). The CDR3 totals 13 residues. V dropped 5 bases and J dropped 6; count of bases not matched to a gene: 7. The CDR3 bases are TGCAGTGCTCTTAGCGGGGGGCTACTCGAGCAGTACTTC. Translation gives CSALSGGLLEQYF.

This chain uses TRBV19 with TRBJ1-5, with a weak D call TRBD1 (6 bases). The CDR3 covers 16 residues. V lost 5 bases and J lost 2, with 16 bases in between. Looked up from germline, CDR1 is LNHDA and CDR2 is SQIVND (reference sequence). CDR3 DNA: TGTGCCAGTAGTCCATCTACAGGGATTCGCAATCAGCCCCAGCATTTT. It yields the protein CASSPSTGIRNQPQHF. Looking up the rest from reference TRBV19 and TRBJ1-5 gives the full variable domain: DGGITQSPKYLFRKEGQNVTLSCEQNLNHDAMYWYRQDPGQGLRLIYYSQIVNDFQKGDIAEGYSVSREKKESFPLTVTSAQKNPTAFYLCASSPSTGIRNQPQHFGDGTRLSIL.

This clonotype was detected a few times. J is TRBJ1-2 and V is TRBV9, with 8 bases matching TRBD1. Germline values: CDR1 SGDLS, CDR2 YYNGEE. The CDR3 is 15 amino acids. V lost 3 bases, J lost 1 base, and 5 bases stayed unmatched. The CDR3 protein is CASSDRQGINYGYTF. In DNA, the CDR3 is TGTGCCAGCAGCGACAGACAGGGGATTAACTATGGCTACACCTTC. Variable domain in full (rest from reference TRBV9 and TRBJ1-2): DSGVTQTPKHLITATGQRVTLRCSPRSGDLSVYWYQQSLDQGLQFLIQYYNGEERAKGNILERFSAQQFPDLHSELNLSSLELGDSALYFCASSDRQGINYGYTFGSGTRLTVV.

Concerning this clonotype: A much bigger clone sits one base away, suggesting this may be a read error. The V call is TRBV20-1, the J call TRBJ1-1; D unresolved. Germline lookup yields CDR1 DFQATT and CDR2 SNEGSKA (reference sequence). CDR3 length: 13 amino acids. V dropped 7 bases and J dropped 4 bases, with 16 bases sitting between them. The DNA of the CDR3 is TGCAGTGTTACTTTTTTAATGAGCACTGAAGCTTTCTTT. Its protein product is CSVTFLMSTEAFF.

The chain links TRBV29-1 to TRBJ2-7; D may be TRBD1 or TRBD2 (5 bases each). Trimming removed 7 bases at V and 0 bases at J, with 13 bases between. The CDR3 loop spans 13 amino acids. Looked up from germline, CDR1 is SQVTM and CDR2 is ANQGSEA. In DNA form, the CDR3 reads TGCAGCGCGCTCGGGGCCGTCTCCTACGAGCAGTACTTC. It codes for CSALGAVSYEQYF.

The chain combines TRBV11-1 with TRBJ2-6; D might be TRBD1 (6 bases). Germline values: CDR1 SGHAT, CDR2 FQDESV (reference sequence). The CDR3 has 15 residues. The V end was cut by 10 bases, the J end by 2 bases, with 15 bases between. The CDR3 nucleotides read TGTGCCATCGGATGGGGGCGGCCTGGGGCCAACGTCCTGACTTTC. Amino acid sequence: CAIGWGRPGANVLTF.

The CDR3 here is CSGERGDTGELFF. In DNA form, the CDR3 reads TGCAGCGGGGAGCGGGGGGACACCGGGGAGCTGTTTTTT. The chain recombines TRBV29-1 with TRBJ2-2; TRBD2 aligns across 9 bases. This CDR3 has 13 residues. V shed 7 bases and J 3 bases; nucleotides not matched to a gene: 3. The V gene's germline CDR1 is SQVTM and CDR2 ANQGSEA.

This clonotype was counted a few times. The chain is built from TRBV3-1 and TRBJ1-6, with a tentative D call TRBD1 (5 bases). V gave up 0 bases and J gave up 8 bases, with 11 bases separating them. The length of the CDR3 is 15 residues. Per the germline V gene, CDR1 is LGHDT and CDR2 is YNNKEL (reference sequence). DNA of the CDR3: TGTGCCAGCAGCCAAGATCAGGGTTGGGATTCACCCCTCCACTTT. The encoded protein is CASSQDQGWDSPLHF.

This clonotype was detected a few times. J is TRBJ1-5 and V is TRBV19; TRBD1 matches at 9 bases. The CDR3 totals 15 residues. The junction had 6 bases not matched to a gene; V was cut back by 9 bases and J by 0 bases. Germline CDR1 LNHDA, CDR2 SQIVND (reference sequence). CDR3 residues: CASDRGIYSNQPQHF. The CDR3 DNA reads TGTGCCAGCGACAGGGGGATCTATAGCAATCAGCCCCAGCATTTT.

The chain is built from TRBV7-2 and TRBJ1-3; no reliable D call. Germline-derived CDR1 and CDR2 are SGHTA and FQGNSA. This CDR3 contains 14 residues. The germline V and J ends were trimmed by 5 bases and 8 bases, with 16 bases remaining between them. CDR3 bases: TGTGCCAGCAGCCCATCCCCTTCCCGGGACACCATATATTTT. As protein: CASSPSPSRDTIYF.

The chain is built from TRBV30 and TRBJ2-3, with TRBD1 matching over 7 bases. This CDR3 spans 15 amino acids. V trimming: 4 bases; J trimming: 0 bases; junction bases outside the gene matches: 7. Looked up from germline, CDR1 is GTSNPN and CDR2 is SVGIG (reference sequence). The CDR3 sequence: CAWKQDRVSTDTQYF. The CDR3 DNA follows: TGTGCCTGGAAACAAGACAGGGTCAGCACAGATACGCAGTATTTT. Variable domain in full (rest from reference TRBV30 and TRBJ2-3): SQTIHQWPATLVQPVGSPLSLECTVEGTSNPNLYWYRQAAGRGLQLLFYSVGIGQISSEVPQNLSASRPQDRQFILSSKKLLLSDSGFYLCAWKQDRVSTDTQYFGPGTRLTVL.

This clonotype was counted a single time. V and J are TRBV2 and TRBJ1-1; TRBD1 matches 9 bases. Germline values: CDR1 SNHLY, CDR2 FYNNEI. Trimming removed 6 bases from V and 2 bases from J; junction bases left unmatched: 7. The CDR3 length is 15 residues. CDR3 sequence: CASSPGQGINTEAFF. Here the CDR3 DNA reads TGTGCCAGCAGCCCTGGACAGGGGATAAACACTGAAGCTTTCTTT. Based on the CDR3 plus reference TRBV2 and TRBJ1-1, the full variable domain is EPEVTQTPSHQVTQMGQEVILRCVPISNHLYFYWYRQILGQKVEFLVSFYNNEISEKSEIFDDQFSVERPDGSNFTLKIRSTKLEDSAMYFCASSPGQGINTEAFFGQGTRLTVV.

V gene TRBV7-2 combines with J gene TRBJ2-3; 11 bases are a match to TRBD2. CDR1 and CDR2 from the germline V gene are SGHTA and FQGNSA. The J segment lost 0 bases and the V segment lost 3 bases, leaving 2 bases of the junction unmatched. The CDR3 runs 16 residues. The CDR3 DNA reads as TGTGCCAGCAGCTTCGGGACTAGCGGCAGCACAGATACGCAGTATTTT. It specifies CASSFGTSGSTDTQYF. Filled out from reference TRBV7-2 and TRBJ2-3, the complete variable domain reads GAGVSQSPSNKVTEKGKDVELRCDPISGHTALYWYRQSLGQGLEFLIYFQGNSAPDKSGLPSDRFSAERTGGSVSTLTIQRTQQEDSAVYLCASSFGTSGSTDTQYFGPGTRLTVL.

This clonotype was recorded many times. The rearrangement links TRBV2 to TRBJ1-4; 7 nucleotides agree with TRBD1. The junction had 13 bases not matched to a gene; V was cut back by 2 bases and J by 7 bases. The length of the CDR3 is 17 residues. In germline, CDR1 is SNHLY, CDR2 FYNNEI. CDR3 sequence reads: CASSEPRFGQDAEKLFF. DNA for the CDR3: TGTGCCAGCAGTGAACCCCGCTTTGGACAGGACGCTGAAAAACTGTTTTTT.

V gene TRBV19 combines with J gene TRBJ1-3; 11 positions match TRBD1. Germline V gene sequence: CDR1 LNHDA, CDR2 SQIVND (reference sequence). The CDR3 runs to 15 residues. V gave up 2 bases and J gave up 9 bases; unmatched junction bases: 6. CDR3 region: CASSIPGTGGTTIYF. The CDR3 DNA follows: TGTGCCAGTAGTATACCTGGGACAGGGGGTACCACCATATATTTT.

The chain recombines TRBV9 with TRBJ1-1, with 10 nucleotides matching TRBD1. Germline loops: CDR1 SGDLS, CDR2 YYNGEE. V was clipped by 0 bases and J by 11 bases; unmatched bases: 10. The CDR3 spans 15 residues. CDR3 sequence reads: CASSVEGTGASYAFF. DNA for the CDR3: TGTGCCAGCAGCGTAGAAGGGACAGGGGCCTCTTATGCTTTCTTT.

Ten or more counts support this clonotype. The CDR3 DNA sequence: TGTGCCAGCAGTTTAATTGGCTCTGGAAACACCATATATTTT. Translating gives CASSLIGSGNTIYF. This chain joins TRBV12-3 or TRBV12-4 and TRBJ1-3; no firm D call. The CDR3 extends over 14 amino acids. Trimming took 2 bases from V and 0 from J, leaving 5 bases between them.

This clonotype was picked up many times. This CDR3 is CAWSLNSRETQYF. The CDR3 nucleotides are TGTGCCTGGAGTTTAAACAGTCGGGAGACCCAGTACTTC. V is TRBV30 and J is TRBJ2-5, with D unresolved. This CDR3 spans 13 amino acids. Per germline, CDR1 GTSNPN and CDR2 SVGIG (reference sequence). V lost 2 bases and J lost 5, with 12 bases in between.

This clonotype has ten or more counts. The genes are TRBV5-1 and TRBJ2-1, with 8 bases lining up with TRBD1. CDR1 SGHRS and CDR2 YFSETQ come from the germline V gene. The CDR3 spans 15 residues. V shed 4 bases and J 10 bases; nucleotides not matched to a gene: 13. The CDR3 DNA is TGCGCCAGCAGCCCCCTGGACAGGGAGCGAGGGGAGCAGTTCTTC. It is translated as CASSPLDRERGEQFF.

Ten or more counts support this clonotype. J is TRBJ1-1 and V is TRBV5-1, with D hard to call. Trimming shortened V by 2 bases and J by 2 bases, and 7 bases separated the two germline ends. From germline, CDR1 is SGHRS and CDR2 YFSETQ. This CDR3 region has 13 residues. The CDR3, as DNA: TGCGCCAGCAGCTTTATGATTAACACTGAAGCTTTCTTT. This gives the protein CASSFMINTEAFF.

This clonotype occurred many times. The rearrangement links TRBV7-3 to TRBJ1-1; D unclear. Trimming pared 1 base from V and 6 bases from J, leaving 9 bases between. The germline CDR1 and CDR2 sequences are SGHTA and FQGTGA. The CDR3 is 13 amino acids. This CDR3 reads CASSLNWVSEAFF. The CDR3, as DNA: TGTGCCAGCAGCTTAAACTGGGTGTCTGAAGCTTTCTTT.